A selection of T cell receptor beta chains follows, all from one sample in a study of T cells in Graves' hyperthyroidism and ophthalmopathy. TCRdb processed the multiplex PCR reads anew with MiXCR; each CDR3 protein has one entry. The table has under 400,000 distinct CDR3 sequences, about 13% seen once. The specimen was blood. Source of these receptors: a woman aged 18-29 years with Graves' hyperthyroidism. CDR3s include the opening cysteine and the closing phenylalanine or tryptophan. D genes are given only for firm matches. Not every row has a clone size; where given, it reads once, few, many or a size class.

CDR3	DNA	D	size	V	J
CASTPAPGQGGTDTQYF	TGTGCCAGCACTCCGGCCCCGGGGCAGGGGGGGACAGATACGCAGTATTTT	NA	many	TRBV6-1	TRBJ2-3
CASSLRELLSSYNEQFF	TGTGCCAGCAGCTTACGGGAGCTTCTGAGCTCCTACAATGAGCAGTTCTTC	NA	many	TRBV7-9	TRBJ2-1
CASSGQAGGSSYNEQFF	TGTGCCAGCAGCGGCCAAGCGGGGGGAAGCTCCTACAATGAGCAGTTCTTC	TRBD2	many	TRBV7-9	TRBJ2-1
CASSTPISDGLHAFF	TGTGCCAGTAGTACCCCAATCTCGGACGGATTGCATGCTTTCTTT	NA	NA	TRBV19	TRBJ1-1
CASSQDGSIGTRAYNEQYF	TGCGCCAGCAGCCAAGATGGGAGTATAGGGACTCGGGCTTACAATGAGCAGTACTTC	NA	once	TRBV4-3	TRBJ2-7
CASSVIESYEQYF	TGTGCCAGCAGTGTTATAGAAAGCTACGAGCAGTACTTC	NA	NA	TRBV2	TRBJ2-7
CSASGAGRRGDTQYF	TGCAGTGCTAGTGGGGCGGGCAGACGGGGAGATACGCAGTATTTT	NA	few	TRBV20-1	TRBJ2-3
CASSSDSGSNEQFF	TGTGCCAGCAGCTCCGATAGCGGGAGCAATGAGCAGTTCTTC	TRBD2	NA	TRBV7-9	TRBJ2-1
CATSWYNEQFF	TGTGCCACCTCCTGGTACAATGAGCAGTTCTTC	NA	many	TRBV24-1	TRBJ2-1
CSAGDQAHEQYF	TGCAGTGCTGGGGACCAGGCGCACGAGCAGTACTTC	NA	many	TRBV20-1	TRBJ2-7
CASSQDRGKRMAVNEQFF	TGTGCCAGCAGCCAAGATAGGGGGAAGCGGATGGCCGTGAATGAGCAGTTCTTC	NA	many	TRBV3-1	TRBJ2-1
CASSPNVLAGEFF	TGCGCCAGCAGCCCGAACGTACTAGCGGGAGAGTTCTTC	TRBD2	NA	TRBV4-3	TRBJ2-1
CASSLEAGSYHAAFF	TGTGCCAGCAGCCTTGAGGCAGGGAGTTATCACGCGGCTTTCTTT	NA	many	TRBV3-1	TRBJ1-1
CASSFRQGADQPQHF	TGTGCCAGTAGTTTTAGACAGGGGGCTGATCAGCCCCAGCATTTT	TRBD1	NA	TRBV19	TRBJ1-5
CASSLTGGNQPQHF	TGTGCCAGCAGCCTTACAGGGGGCAATCAGCCCCAGCATTTT	TRBD1	many	TRBV12-3/TRBV12-4	TRBJ1-5
CASSYTPGTLRSDEQFF	TGTGCCAGCAGTTACACTCCCGGGACTCTCCGAAGCGATGAGCAGTTCTTC	NA	NA	TRBV6-2/TRBV6-3	TRBJ2-1
CASSQSGGDYGYTF	TGCGCCAGCAGCCAATCAGGAGGGGACTATGGCTACACCTTC	NA	NA	TRBV4-3	TRBJ1-2
CAISESPGYSNQPQHF	TGTGCCATCAGTGAGTCGCCGGGATATAGCAATCAGCCCCAGCATTTT	NA	NA	TRBV10-3	TRBJ1-5
CASSSPWGQNTEAFF	TGTGCCAGCAGTTCCCCTTGGGGACAGAACACTGAAGCTTTCTTT	NA	many	TRBV28	TRBJ1-1
CASSLWTGKQYF	TGTGCCAGTAGTCTCTGGACAGGAAAGCAGTACTTC	TRBD1	NA	TRBV19	TRBJ2-7
CASSLLSGRAYNEQFF	TGTGCCAGCAGTTTATTAAGCGGGAGGGCATACAATGAGCAGTTCTTC	TRBD2	few	TRBV27	TRBJ2-1
CASSSGTSGPNEQFF	TGTGCCAGCAGCTCGGGGACTAGCGGGCCCAATGAGCAGTTCTTC	TRBD2	many	TRBV3-1	TRBJ2-1